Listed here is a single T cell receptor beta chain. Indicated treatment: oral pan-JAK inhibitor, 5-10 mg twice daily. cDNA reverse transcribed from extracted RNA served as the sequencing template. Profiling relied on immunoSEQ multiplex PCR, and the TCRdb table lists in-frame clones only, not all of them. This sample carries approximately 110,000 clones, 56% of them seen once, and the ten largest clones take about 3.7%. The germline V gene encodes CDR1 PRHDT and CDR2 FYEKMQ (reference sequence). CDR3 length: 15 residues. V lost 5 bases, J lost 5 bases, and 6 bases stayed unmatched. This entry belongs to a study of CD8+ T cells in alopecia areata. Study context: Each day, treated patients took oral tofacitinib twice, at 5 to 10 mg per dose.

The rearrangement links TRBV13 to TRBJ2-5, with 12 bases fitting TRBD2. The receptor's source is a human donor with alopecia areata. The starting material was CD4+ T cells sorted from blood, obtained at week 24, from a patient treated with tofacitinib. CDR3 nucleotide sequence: TGTGCCAGCAGCCCGACTAGCGGGGGACGGGAGACCCAGTACTTC. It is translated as CASSPTSGGRETQYF.